This T cell receptor (beta chain) was recorded in a study of response to subunit inactivated influenza vaccine. Study conclusions and caveats: Seasonal influenza vaccination, on each occasion, was suggested by the authors to recruit few new T cells.

TCRdb reprocessed the RT-PCR reads with MiXCR, giving one entry per CDR3 protein. The repertoire has around 570,000 distinct CDR3 sequences, around 8% of them found once; the top ten carry over 10%. Germline V CDR1 and CDR2: MNHEY, SVGEGT. The CDR3 covers 14 residues. V dropped 3 bases and J dropped 7; count of bases not matched to a gene: 6. The sample holds a few counts of this clonotype. Its specificity is unknown. This receptor was taken from a man between 50 and 75 years old who received an inactivated influenza vaccine. The starting material was PBMCs from blood, obtained around 2 years after vaccination. The chain carries TRBV6-2 or TRBV6-3 and TRBJ2-1, with 7 positions matching TRBD2. The CDR3 DNA is TGTGCCAGCAGTTATGGCGGGAGTGGTAATGAGCAGTTCTTC. Encoded protein: CASSYGGSGNEQFF.